These T cell receptor beta chains were read from a single sample in a study of T-cell reconstitution after alpha-beta-depleted transplantation in children. TCRdb reprocessed the PCR reads with MiXCR, giving one entry per CDR3 protein. The table records around 530,000 distinct CDR3 sequences, 30% to 35% of them present only once. The source was PBMCs from the stem cell graft donor, collected from the stem cell graft. The receptors were gathered from a human donor who donated a stem cell graft to a child with aplastic anemia. Each CDR3 is given with its conserved first and last residue. Fields, in order: clone size, J gene, D gene, V gene, CDR3 DNA, CDR3 protein. The D gene is left open where the match is weak. Expanded clones are given a class, and other clones once, few, many or no size at all.

clone size: few; J gene: TRBJ1-2; D gene: .; V gene: TRBV29-1; CDR3 DNA: TGCAGCGTCGAACGGACTGTTGGGGGCTACACCTTC; CDR3 protein: CSVERTVGGYTF
clone size: few; J gene: TRBJ1-1; D gene: .; V gene: TRBV20-1; CDR3 DNA: TGCAGTGCTCCAGAGCTGGGGAACACTGAAGCTTTCTTT; CDR3 protein: CSAPELGNTEAFF
clone size: few; J gene: TRBJ2-2; D gene: TRBD2; V gene: TRBV4-3; CDR3 DNA: TGCGCCAGCAGCCCTCAGGGACTAGCGGGAGGTATCGGGGAGCTGTTTTTT; CDR3 protein: CASSPQGLAGGIGELFF
clone size: .; J gene: TRBJ2-1; D gene: .; V gene: TRBV5-6; CDR3 DNA: TGTGCCAGCAGGATTGGGGGATTGAGCTACAATGAGCAGTTCTTC; CDR3 protein: CASRIGGLSYNEQFF
clone size: .; J gene: TRBJ1-1; D gene: TRBD1; V gene: TRBV10-3; CDR3 DNA: TGTGCCATCAGTGAGCGGACAGGGACTGAAGCTTTCTTT; CDR3 protein: CAISERTGTEAFF
clone size: few; J gene: TRBJ2-5; D gene: TRBD1; V gene: TRBV20-1; CDR3 DNA: TGCAGCTGGCAAAGACAGGGGGCGGCCCAGTACTTC; CDR3 protein: CSWQRQGAAQYF
clone size: .; J gene: TRBJ2-7; D gene: .; V gene: TRBV5-1; CDR3 DNA: TGCGCCAGCAGCTTGGGACAGTCCTTCTACGAGCAGTACTTC; CDR3 protein: CASSLGQSFYEQYF
clone size: many; J gene: TRBJ2-5; D gene: .; V gene: TRBV7-2; CDR3 DNA: TGTGCCAGCAGCTTGGCGGGGGCGAGGGAGACCCAGTACTTC; CDR3 protein: CASSLAGARETQYF
clone size: many; J gene: TRBJ2-2; D gene: .; V gene: TRBV29-1; CDR3 DNA: TGCAGCGTTGAAAAGGACACCGGGGAGCTGTTTTTT; CDR3 protein: CSVEKDTGELFF
clone size: .; J gene: TRBJ2-7; D gene: .; V gene: TRBV7-9; CDR3 DNA: TGTGCCAGCAGCAAGGAAGGGGGGCCCTACGAGCAGTACTTC; CDR3 protein: CASSKEGGPYEQYF
clone size: few; J gene: TRBJ1-1; D gene: .; V gene: TRBV20-1; CDR3 DNA: TGCAGTGCTTCCGACATCCGGAGGGCTGAAGCTTTCTTT; CDR3 protein: CSASDIRRAEAFF
clone size: .; J gene: TRBJ2-2; D gene: .; V gene: TRBV29-1; CDR3 DNA: TGCAGCGTTGTTGAACAGGGAGGAACCGGGGAGCTGTTTTTT; CDR3 protein: CSVVEQGGTGELFF
clone size: .; J gene: TRBJ1-1; D gene: TRBD1; V gene: TRBV7-2; CDR3 DNA: TGTGCCAGCAGCCGCGGACAGGCGAACACTGAAGCTTTCTTT; CDR3 protein: CASSRGQANTEAFF
clone size: .; J gene: TRBJ2-1; D gene: .; V gene: TRBV12-3/TRBV12-4; CDR3 DNA: TGTGCCAGCAGATCCCGGGACTTCGCCTACAATGAGCAGTTCTTC; CDR3 protein: CASRSRDFAYNEQFF
clone size: .; J gene: TRBJ1-2; D gene: .; V gene: TRBV9; CDR3 DNA: TGTGCCAGCAGCGTAGGGTCCTGGTTGGAAAGCTTCTATGGCTACACCTTC; CDR3 protein: CASSVGSWLESFYGYTF
clone size: .; J gene: TRBJ2-2; D gene: TRBD1; V gene: TRBV7-3; CDR3 DNA: TGTGCCAGCAGGCTTGACAGGGCGGACACCGGGGAGCTGTTTTTT; CDR3 protein: CASRLDRADTGELFF
clone size: .; J gene: TRBJ1-1; D gene: .; V gene: TRBV5-1; CDR3 DNA: TGCGCCAGCAGCCCCGTGGGGGGGGACGCTTTCTTT; CDR3 protein: CASSPVGGDAFF
clone size: few; J gene: TRBJ2-5; D gene: .; V gene: TRBV20-1; CDR3 DNA: TGCAGTGCTAGAGATATCGGAGGTGGAGAGACCCAGTACTTC; CDR3 protein: CSARDIGGGETQYF
clone size: few; J gene: TRBJ1-1; D gene: .; V gene: TRBV7-9; CDR3 DNA: TGTGCCAGCAGCCCACCCCGGGGGCCCATGAACACTGAAGCTTTCTTT; CDR3 protein: CASSPPRGPMNTEAFF
clone size: .; J gene: TRBJ2-2; D gene: .; V gene: TRBV12-2; CDR3 DNA: TGTGCAAGTCGCAAACGGGACAGGGAGCCCGGGGAGCTGTTTTTT; CDR3 protein: CASRKRDREPGELFF
clone size: few; J gene: TRBJ2-7; D gene: .; V gene: TRBV18; CDR3 DNA: TGTGCCAGCTCACCGCCGGTCTCCTACGAGCAGTACTTC; CDR3 protein: CASSPPVSYEQYF
clone size: few; J gene: TRBJ1-6; D gene: .; V gene: TRBV10-3; CDR3 DNA: TGTGCCATCAGCGAACTAGGGGGGCCCCTCGGATCCCTCCACTTT; CDR3 protein: CAISELGGPLGSLHF
clone size: few; J gene: TRBJ2-6; D gene: TRBD1; V gene: TRBV6-1; CDR3 DNA: TGTGCCAGCGGACAGGGGAGCTCTGGGGCCAACGTCCTGACTTTC; CDR3 protein: CASGQGSSGANVLTF
clone size: .; J gene: TRBJ1-4; D gene: .; V gene: TRBV12-3/TRBV12-4; CDR3 DNA: TGTGCCAGCAGATCCCGGGGCAAACAGCGAAAACTGTTTTTT; CDR3 protein: CASRSRGKQRKLFF
clone size: .; J gene: TRBJ1-2; D gene: .; V gene: TRBV6-5; CDR3 DNA: TGTGCCAGCAGTTACGTCAACATTCACCCAAACTATGGCTACACCTTC; CDR3 protein: CASSYVNIHPNYGYTF
clone size: .; J gene: TRBJ1-1; D gene: .; V gene: TRBV28; CDR3 DNA: TGTGCCAGCAGTTTGTGGGTAGTGGAGAACACTGAAGCTTTCTTT; CDR3 protein: CASSLWVVENTEAFF
clone size: .; J gene: TRBJ1-2; D gene: .; V gene: TRBV5-1; CDR3 DNA: TGCGCCAGCAGCTTGGACGTCACAGGGACGGCTGGCTACACCTTC; CDR3 protein: CASSLDVTGTAGYTF
clone size: few; J gene: TRBJ1-1; D gene: .; V gene: TRBV18; CDR3 DNA: TGTGCCAGCTCACCCTTGGGATCTACTGAAGCTTTCTTT; CDR3 protein: CASSPLGSTEAFF
clone size: .; J gene: TRBJ2-1; D gene: .; V gene: TRBV29-1; CDR3 DNA: TGCAGCGTCCCCAAGCGGACCAATGAGCAGTTCTTC; CDR3 protein: CSVPKRTNEQFF
clone size: .; J gene: TRBJ2-1; D gene: TRBD1; V gene: TRBV28; CDR3 DNA: TGTGCCAGCAGTTTACAGGGGGCGCAGTACAATGAGCAGTTCTTC; CDR3 protein: CASSLQGAQYNEQFF
clone size: .; J gene: TRBJ1-4; D gene: .; V gene: TRBV4-3; CDR3 DNA: TGCGCCAGCAGCCAAGGCCCTCACCTAGGAGGGGAAAAACTGTTTTTT; CDR3 protein: CASSQGPHLGGEKLFF
clone size: few; J gene: TRBJ2-1; D gene: TRBD2; V gene: TRBV12-3/TRBV12-4; CDR3 DNA: TGTGCCAGCAGTTTTTTGCGGGAGGGTGAGCAGTTCTTC; CDR3 protein: CASSFLREGEQFF
clone size: few; J gene: TRBJ2-1; D gene: .; V gene: TRBV20-1; CDR3 DNA: TGCAGTGCTAGAGGTTTGCAGGGAGGAAATGAGCAGTTCTTC; CDR3 protein: CSARGLQGGNEQFF
clone size: few; J gene: TRBJ2-1; D gene: TRBD2; V gene: TRBV20-1; CDR3 DNA: TGCAGTGCAGGACTAGCGGGAGGCGGCTACAATGAGCAGTTCTTC; CDR3 protein: CSAGLAGGGYNEQFF
clone size: .; J gene: TRBJ2-3; D gene: .; V gene: TRBV9; CDR3 DNA: TGTGCCAGCAGCGTCACGACAGGTTCAGATACGCAGTATTTT; CDR3 protein: CASSVTTGSDTQYF
clone size: many; J gene: TRBJ2-3; D gene: TRBD2; V gene: TRBV20-1; CDR3 DNA: TGCAGTGCGACCCCAAGCGGGAGCGGCACAGATACGCAGTATTTT; CDR3 protein: CSATPSGSGTDTQYF
clone size: .; J gene: TRBJ2-2; D gene: .; V gene: TRBV7-5; CDR3 DNA: .; CDR3 protein: CISVSEAEETGNTGELFF
clone size: few; J gene: TRBJ2-1; D gene: .; V gene: TRBV4-2; CDR3 DNA: TGTGCCAGCAGCCTGGAACTAGGGGTCTATGAGCAGTTCTTC; CDR3 protein: CASSLELGVYEQFF
clone size: few; J gene: TRBJ1-5; D gene: .; V gene: TRBV20-1; CDR3 DNA: TGCAGTGCTAGAGGCGTGGGGAGCAATCAGCCCCAGCATTTT; CDR3 protein: CSARGVGSNQPQHF
clone size: .; J gene: TRBJ2-7; D gene: TRBD2; V gene: TRBV7-9; CDR3 DNA: TGTGCCAGCAGCCCCGCATGGACTAGCGGCTACGAGCAGTACTTC; CDR3 protein: CASSPAWTSGYEQYF
clone size: .; J gene: TRBJ1-4; D gene: .; V gene: TRBV18; CDR3 DNA: TGTGCCAGCTCGTATTACTCCGGGACCGCGCTAAAACTGTTTTTT; CDR3 protein: CASSYYSGTALKLFF
clone size: .; J gene: TRBJ2-7; D gene: .; V gene: TRBV6-1; CDR3 DNA: TGTGCCAGCAGCCCGCTAGCGAGCTCCTACGAGCAGTACTTC; CDR3 protein: CASSPLASSYEQYF
clone size: .; J gene: TRBJ1-2; D gene: .; V gene: TRBV27; CDR3 DNA: TGTGCCAGCAGTTTAGGTGGCGGCGGCTATGGCTACACCTTC; CDR3 protein: CASSLGGGGYGYTF
clone size: many; J gene: TRBJ2-3; D gene: .; V gene: TRBV5-5; CDR3 DNA: TGTGCCAGCAGCTTGGAGCGAGGCACAGATACGCAGTATTTT; CDR3 protein: CASSLERGTDTQYF
clone size: .; J gene: TRBJ1-5; D gene: .; V gene: TRBV7-9; CDR3 DNA: TGTGCCAGCAGCTTGTCTACGGGGAGCAATCAGCCCCAGCATTTT; CDR3 protein: CASSLSTGSNQPQHF
clone size: few; J gene: TRBJ1-3; D gene: .; V gene: TRBV25-1; CDR3 DNA: TGTGCCAGCAGTGGAGCGTTTGGGACTCCCTCCGAAAACACCATATATTTT; CDR3 protein: CASSGAFGTPSENTIYF
clone size: .; J gene: TRBJ1-4; D gene: .; V gene: TRBV5-4; CDR3 DNA: TGTGCCAGCGGTGAGGGGTCTGCAACTAATGAAAAACTGTTTTTT; CDR3 protein: CASGEGSATNEKLFF
clone size: .; J gene: TRBJ2-3; D gene: TRBD2; V gene: TRBV5-5; CDR3 DNA: TGTGCCAGCAGCTACGAGGGAGGGAGGACAGATACGCAGTATTTT; CDR3 protein: CASSYEGGRTDTQYF
clone size: many; J gene: TRBJ2-2; D gene: .; V gene: TRBV18; CDR3 DNA: TGTGCCAGCTCACCTAGAAGGACAACGAACACCGGGGAGCTGTTTTTT; CDR3 protein: CASSPRRTTNTGELFF
clone size: few; J gene: TRBJ2-1; D gene: .; V gene: TRBV29-1; CDR3 DNA: TGCAGCGTTGTCCCCGGTAACTCCTACAATGAGCAGTTCTTC; CDR3 protein: CSVVPGNSYNEQFF
clone size: once; J gene: TRBJ1-1; D gene: .; V gene: TRBV5-1; CDR3 DNA: TGCGCCAGCAGCTTGGGATGGTCCCGCCGGGACCATGAAATGAACACTGAAGCTTTCTTT; CDR3 protein: CASSLGWSRRDHEMNTEAFF
clone size: few; J gene: TRBJ2-7; D gene: .; V gene: TRBV7-2; CDR3 DNA: TGTGCCAGCAGTTCCGACTACGTATCATACGAGCAGTACTTC; CDR3 protein: CASSSDYVSYEQYF
clone size: .; J gene: TRBJ1-1; D gene: .; V gene: TRBV3-1; CDR3 DNA: TGTGCCAGCAGCCAAGTAGGCGGCTTCATGAACACTGAAGCTTTCTTT; CDR3 protein: CASSQVGGFMNTEAFF
clone size: .; J gene: TRBJ1-1; D gene: .; V gene: TRBV27; CDR3 DNA: TGTGCCAGCAGCCCTAGAAAGGCTCCGAACACTGAAGCTTTCTTT; CDR3 protein: CASSPRKAPNTEAFF
clone size: .; J gene: TRBJ2-7; D gene: .; V gene: TRBV20-1; CDR3 DNA: TGCAGTGCCGCCGGGACCCACGCCTACGAGCAGTACTTC; CDR3 protein: CSAAGTHAYEQYF